This T cell receptor beta chain is from a study of OX40 agonist ivuxolimab in advanced cancers. Turning to this clone: What it binds is unknown.

Findings of the study overall: The authors did not determine the antigen specificity of the expanded peripheral T cells.

Germline assignment: CDR1 GTSNPN and CDR2 SVGIG (reference sequence). Trimming pared 1 base from V and 0 bases from J, leaving 22 bases between. CDR3 length: 18 amino acids. Only in-frame clones appear in the TCRdb table, and some are missing; sequencing was by immunoSEQ multiplex PCR. The sample comprises approximately 82,000 clones, 80% to 90% of which are singletons, and approximately 0.54% rests with the top ten. The TCR originated in an adult with an advanced solid tumor such as melanoma, head and neck, liver or kidney cancer. Sequences were derived from CD4+ or CD8+ T cells sorted from blood, sampled in a trial of the OX40 agonist ivuxolimab. This sequence joins TRBV30 and TRBJ2-7, with a tentative D call TRBD2 (5 bases). The CDR3 protein is CAWSARQWTSNSSYEQYF. DNA for the CDR3: TGTGCCTGGAGTGCCCGCCAATGGACTTCTAATAGCTCCTACGAGCAGTACTTC.